This T cell receptor (beta chain) was sequenced during a study of blood T cell repertoires in COVID-19. Overall study context: Sites in the United States, Italy and Spain provided acute and convalescent COVID-19 samples. T cells, B-cell-depleted T cells, or PBMCs supplied cDNA or gDNA.

As handled by the study authors: Reference gene primer amplification gave estimated nucleated cell counts. The method was immunoSEQ multiplex PCR; TCRdb's version includes in-frame clones alone and lacks a portion of them. V and J calls and clone size are as listed in that table; D and trimming were resolved from the DNA. The repertoire consists of 98,000 or so clones, with around four fifths occurring once and the leading ten covering about 27%. Germline V gene sequence: CDR1 SNHLY, CDR2 FYNNEI. This CDR3 region has 11 residues. V dropped 7 bases and J dropped 5 bases, with 8 bases sitting between them.

The sequenced material came from peripheral blood. The sequence derives from a man between 60 and 75 years old with acute or convalescent COVID-19. The chain has TRBV2 and TRBJ2-5; D remains ambiguous. This chain's CDR3 is CASNPVETQYF. CDR3 in DNA: TGTGCCAGCAATCCAGTGGAGACCCAGTACTTC.